This record looks at one TCR beta chain sequence and its context. As yet, its antigen is unknown. This record belongs to a study of cytomegalovirus exposure and HLA in healthy donors. General study results and limits: Researchers reported in a later analysis that common viral pathogens appeared linked to several top clusters.

The PCR was carried out with 60 Vbeta primers and 13 Jbeta primers. This table comes from immunoSEQ multiplex PCR, and its TCRdb copy is limited to in-frame clones, with some not included. The sample carries around 92,000 clones, approximately 72% recorded once. There are 16 residues in the CDR3. Germline V gene data show CDR1 as SNHLY and CDR2 as FYNNEI. Trimming pared 3 bases from V and 4 bases from J, leaving 16 bases between. This TCR derives from a female donor in good health and CMV-seropositive. Specimen: PBMCs. V and J are TRBV2 and TRBJ1-5; no firm D call. CDR3 residues: CASSEGIGGRNQPQHF. The CDR3 DNA reads as TGTGCCAGCAGTGAGGGTATTGGAGGAAGGAATCAGCCCCAGCATTTT.